The 16 T cell receptor beta chains below all came from one sample that was sequenced in a study of beta chain features in type 1 diabetes. The entirety of the isolated RNA underwent reverse transcription, so expressed TCRB transcripts were sequenced. The protocol was immunoSEQ multiplex PCR, while the TCRdb copy is restricted to in-frame clones and leaves out a portion. The sample yields 390,000 or so clones, over 11% seen once. What was sequenced was naive CD4+ T cells from blood. These receptor sequences come from a man in his thirties or forties in good health.

The chain combines TRBV4-1 with TRBJ2-3; 7 bases line up with TRBD2. CDR1 and CDR2 (germline): MGHRA, YSYEKL. V shed 6 bases, J shed 2 bases, and the junction held 8 bases outside the gene matches. This CDR3 is 15 amino acids long. The DNA of the CDR3 is TGCGCCAGCAGACCTAGGGCGGGGGACACAGATACGCAGTATTTT. Its translation is CASRPRAGDTDTQYF.

The V and J genes are TRBV10-3 and TRBJ2-1, with 12 bases fitting TRBD2. Germline CDR1 ENHRY, CDR2 SYGVKD. The CDR3 spans 15 residues. The CDR3 here is CAHRGASGRGNEQFF. CDR3 sequence (DNA): TGTGCTCACCGCGGAGCTAGCGGGAGGGGCAATGAGCAGTTCTTC.

This clone was detected only a few times. This rearrangement joins TRBV7-2 to TRBJ1-3; D uncertain. CDR3 length: 14 residues. Germline CDR1 and CDR2: SGHTA and FQGNSA. V lost 3 bases and J 2 bases, leaving 8 bases between the germline ends. The CDR3 is CASSLYQPGNTIYF. The CDR3 DNA sequence: TGTGCCAGCAGCTTGTACCAACCTGGAAACACCATATATTTT. The full variable domain, completed using reference TRBV7-2 and TRBJ1-3, is GAGVSQSPSNKVTEKGKDVELRCDPISGHTALYWYRQSLGQGLEFLIYFQGNSAPDKSGLPSDRFSAERTGGSVSTLTIQRTQQEDSAVYLCASSLYQPGNTIYFGEGSWLTVV.

The rearrangement uses TRBV7-3 and TRBJ2-5, with 11 positions matching TRBD2. Germline values: CDR1 SGHTA, CDR2 FQGTGA. The CDR3 contains 15 residues. V shed 5 bases and J 4 bases; nucleotides not matched to a gene: 6. The CDR3 DNA reads as TGTGCCAGCAGCCGTAGCGGGAGGGCTGGAGAGACCCAGTACTTC. This encodes CASSRSGRAGETQYF.

This rearrangement joins TRBV7-9 to TRBJ1-1; D uncertain. Germline V CDR1 and CDR2: SEHNR, FQNEAQ (reference sequence). The length of the CDR3 is 15 residues. V shed 1 base and J shed 1 base, with 10 bases lying between them. As DNA, the CDR3 is TGTGCCAGCAGCTTAGTTGGGAGAACGAACACTGAAGCTTTCTTT. The encoded protein is CASSLVGRTNTEAFF.

The genes are TRBV5-6 and TRBJ2-1; 8 nucleotides match TRBD1. Germline V gene data show CDR1 as SGHDT and CDR2 as YYEEEE. The CDR3 is made up of 12 amino acids. The V gene end was trimmed by 4 bases and the J gene end by 10 bases; junction bases not matched to a gene: 4. For the CDR3, the DNA is TGTGCCAGCAGCCTCAGGGGGCGCGAGCAGTTCTTC. Translating it yields CASSLRGREQFF.

In its sample, this clone was seen a few times. The chain is built from TRBV5-4 and TRBJ2-1; unclear D gene. With 4 bases removed from V and 4 bases from J, the gap between germline ends came to 18 bases. CDR3 length: 16 amino acids. Looked up from germline, CDR1 is SGHNT and CDR2 is YYREEE (reference sequence). The CDR3 sequence: CASSTSAARLYNEQFF. The CDR3 DNA is TGTGCCAGCAGCACCTCAGCTGCCCGTTTATACAATGAGCAGTTCTTC.

This clone showed up just a few times. V usage is TRBV7-2 and J usage is TRBJ1-2; no definite D call. In germline, CDR1 is SGHTA, CDR2 FQGNSA. CDR3 length: 14 residues. Between the trimmed V and J ends, which lost 0 bases and 1 base, there was a span of 6 bases. CDR3 sequence reads: CASSLAQVNYGYTF. The CDR3 region has the DNA TGTGCCAGCAGCTTAGCCCAGGTTAACTATGGCTACACCTTC.

In this sample, this clone turned up a few times. This chain links TRBV9 with TRBJ2-5, with 7 bases that match TRBD2. There are 15 residues in the CDR3. The germline V gene has CDR1 SGDLS and CDR2 YYNGEE. Trimming took 4 bases from V and 2 from J; bases not matched to a gene: 8. For the CDR3, the DNA is TGTGCCAGCAGCTCCCAGGGAGGGCTTCAAGAGACCCAGTACTTC. Amino acid sequence: CASSSQGGLQETQYF. The entire variable domain, with the rest obtained from reference TRBV9 and TRBJ2-5, is as follows: DSGVTQTPKHLITATGQRVTLRCSPRSGDLSVYWYQQSLDQGLQFLIQYYNGEERAKGNILERFSAQQFPDLHSELNLSSLELGDSALYFCASSSQGGLQETQYFGPGTRLLVL.

The chain employs TRBV5-1 and TRBJ2-5; no clear D gene. Germline V gene data show CDR1 as SGHRS and CDR2 as YFSETQ. The CDR3 is 13 amino acids. V lost 3 bases and J 2 bases, leaving 8 bases between the germline ends. CDR3 bases: TGCGCCAGCAGCTCGCAGTCTCAAGAGACCCAGTACTTC. It codes for CASSSQSQETQYF.

The sample holds a few counts of this clone. The chain employs TRBV4-3 and TRBJ2-7, with unresolved D. V was clipped by 0 bases and J by 3 bases, with 18 bases between them. The CDR3 extends over 17 amino acids. Germline V CDR1 and CDR2: LGHNA, YSLEER. CDR3 nucleotides: TGCGCCAGCAGCCAAGATCTTTTTAGGCTACCTAACTACGAGCAGTACTTC. Its translation is CASSQDLFRLPNYEQYF.

This clone occurred a few times. The rearrangement links TRBV25-1 to TRBJ1-1; D uncertain. CDR3 length: 13 residues. Trimming shortened V by 7 bases and J by 4 bases, and 13 bases separated the two germline ends. Germline V gene data show CDR1 as MGHDK and CDR2 as SYGVNS. For the CDR3, the DNA is TGTGCCAGCACCGAGGGATTCGTCACTGAAGCTTTCTTT. Translated, it gives CASTEGFVTEAFF.

This clone was detected a few times. J is TRBJ2-2 and V is TRBV9; 11 nucleotides align to TRBD2. There are 17 residues in the CDR3. V lost 2 bases and J lost 4; bases outside the gene matches: 7. Germline assignment: CDR1 SGDLS and CDR2 YYNGEE. CDR3 nucleotide sequence: TGTGCCAGCAGCGTGACTAGCGGGATACCCGTCACCGGGGAGCTGTTTTTT. Residues: CASSVTSGIPVTGELFF.

V and J are TRBV11-2 and TRBJ2-5, with 14 bases fitting TRBD2. The CDR3 length is 15 residues. Trimming took 5 bases from V and 5 from J; bases not matched to a gene: 4. Germline-derived CDR1 and CDR2 are SGHAT and FQNNGV. The CDR3 DNA sequence: TGTGCCAGCAGCCCGGGACTAGCGGGGGTGGAGACCCAGTACTTC. As protein: CASSPGLAGVETQYF.

This clone was counted only a few times. The chain joins TRBV2 to TRBJ2-7; no reliable D call. Germline V gene data show CDR1 as SNHLY and CDR2 as FYNNEI. This CDR3 comprises 12 residues. Deletions cut 7 bases from V and 4 bases from J, with 11 bases between. This CDR3 reads CASTNPAYEQYV. Written as DNA, the CDR3 is TGTGCCAGCACCAACCCTGCATACGAGCAGTACGTC.

This clone was detected a few times. The chain joins TRBV7-2 to TRBJ1-1; weak D call: TRBD1 (5 bases). The germline gives CDR1 SGHTA, CDR2 FQGNSA. The CDR3 loop spans 15 amino acids. Between the trimmed V and J ends, which lost 2 bases and 1 base, there was a span of 11 bases. CDR3 nucleotide sequence: TGTGCCAGCAGCTTAACTGCAGGGCGGAACACTGAAGCTTTCTTT. Encoded protein: CASSLTAGRNTEAFF.